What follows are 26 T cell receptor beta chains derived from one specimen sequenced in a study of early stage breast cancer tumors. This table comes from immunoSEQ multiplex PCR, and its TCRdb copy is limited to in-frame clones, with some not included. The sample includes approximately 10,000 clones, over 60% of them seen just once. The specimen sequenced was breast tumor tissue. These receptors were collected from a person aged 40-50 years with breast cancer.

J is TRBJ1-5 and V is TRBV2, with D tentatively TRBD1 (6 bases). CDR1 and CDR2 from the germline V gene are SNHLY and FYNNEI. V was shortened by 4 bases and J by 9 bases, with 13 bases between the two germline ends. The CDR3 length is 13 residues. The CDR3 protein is CASSVGAIGPQHF. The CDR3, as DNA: TGTGCCAGCAGTGTGGGGGCTATAGGGCCCCAGCATTTT. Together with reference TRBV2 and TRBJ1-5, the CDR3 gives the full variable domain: EPEVTQTPSHQVTQMGQEVILRCVPISNHLYFYWYRQILGQKVEFLVSFYNNEISEKSEIFDDQFSVERPDGSNFTLKIRSTKLEDSAMYFCASSVGAIGPQHFGDGTRLSIL.

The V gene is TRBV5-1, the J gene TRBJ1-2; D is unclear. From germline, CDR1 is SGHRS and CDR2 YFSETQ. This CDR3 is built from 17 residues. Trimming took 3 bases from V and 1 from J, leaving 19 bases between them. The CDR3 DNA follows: TGCGCCAGCAGCTCCACCGGGCCTGGTAGGCTTAACTATGGCTACACCTTC. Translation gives CASSSTGPGRLNYGYTF.

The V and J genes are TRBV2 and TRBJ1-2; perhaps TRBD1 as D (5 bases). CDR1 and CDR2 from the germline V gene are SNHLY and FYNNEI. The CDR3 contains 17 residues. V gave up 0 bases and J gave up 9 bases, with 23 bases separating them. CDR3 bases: TGTGCCAGCAGTGAAGCGCTTAGACCGGCGGGGGGTTGGAGCTACACCTTC. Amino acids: CASSEALRPAGGWSYTF.

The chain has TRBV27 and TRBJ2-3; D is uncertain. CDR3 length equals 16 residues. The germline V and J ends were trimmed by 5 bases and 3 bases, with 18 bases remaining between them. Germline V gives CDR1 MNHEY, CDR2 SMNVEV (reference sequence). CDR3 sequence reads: CASSPYGLLGTDTQYF. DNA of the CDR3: TGTGCCAGCAGTCCGTACGGGCTATTGGGAACAGATACGCAGTATTTT.

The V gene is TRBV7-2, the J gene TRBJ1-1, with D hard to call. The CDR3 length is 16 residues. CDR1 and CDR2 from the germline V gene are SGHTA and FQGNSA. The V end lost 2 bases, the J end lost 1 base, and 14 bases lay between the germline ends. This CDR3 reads CASSLIMSLTNTEAFF. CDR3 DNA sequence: TGTGCCAGCAGCTTAATAATGTCTTTAACGAACACTGAAGCTTTCTTT.

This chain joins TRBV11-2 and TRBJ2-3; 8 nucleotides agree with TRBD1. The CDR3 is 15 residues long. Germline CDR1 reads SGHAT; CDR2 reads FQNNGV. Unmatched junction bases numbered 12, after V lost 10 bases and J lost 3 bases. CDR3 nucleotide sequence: TGTGCCACCTCCGACAGGGGAGAAAATACAGATACGCAGTATTTT. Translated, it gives CATSDRGENTDTQYF.

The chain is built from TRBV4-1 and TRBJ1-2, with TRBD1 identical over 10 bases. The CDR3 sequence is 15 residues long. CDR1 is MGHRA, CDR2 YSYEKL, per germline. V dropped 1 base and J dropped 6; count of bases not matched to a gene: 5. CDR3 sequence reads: CASSQVDRGLNGYTF. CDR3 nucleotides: TGCGCCAGCAGCCAAGTCGACAGGGGGCTGAATGGCTACACCTTC.

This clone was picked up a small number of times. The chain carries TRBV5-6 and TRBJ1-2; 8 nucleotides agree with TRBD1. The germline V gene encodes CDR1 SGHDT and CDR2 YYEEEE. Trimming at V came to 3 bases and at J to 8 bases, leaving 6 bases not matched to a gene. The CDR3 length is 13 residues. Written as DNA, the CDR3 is TGTGCCAGCAGCTGGGACAGGATGGGAGGCTACACCTTC. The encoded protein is CASSWDRMGGYTF.

The CDR3 DNA reads TGTGCCAGCAGCTCTTTCTACGAGCAGTACTTC. This codes for CASSSFYEQYF. The J gene is TRBJ2-7, the V gene TRBV7-9; no firm D call. The CDR3 totals 11 residues. Germline V gene data show CDR1 as SEHNR and CDR2 as FQNEAQ (reference sequence). With 4 bases removed from V and 3 bases from J, the gap between germline ends came to 4 bases.

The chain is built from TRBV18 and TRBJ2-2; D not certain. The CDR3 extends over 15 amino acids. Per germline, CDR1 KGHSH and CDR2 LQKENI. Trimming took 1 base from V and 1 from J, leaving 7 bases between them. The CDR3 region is CASSPRMGNTGELFF. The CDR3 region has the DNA TGTGCCAGCTCACCACGAATGGGGAACACCGGGGAGCTGTTTTTT.

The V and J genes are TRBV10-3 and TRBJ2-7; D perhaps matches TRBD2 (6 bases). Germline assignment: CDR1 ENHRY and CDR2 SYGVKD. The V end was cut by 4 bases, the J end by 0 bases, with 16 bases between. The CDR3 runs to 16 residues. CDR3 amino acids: CAISGLAARSSYEQYF. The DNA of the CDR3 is TGTGCCATCAGTGGGTTAGCGGCAAGGAGCTCCTACGAGCAGTACTTC.

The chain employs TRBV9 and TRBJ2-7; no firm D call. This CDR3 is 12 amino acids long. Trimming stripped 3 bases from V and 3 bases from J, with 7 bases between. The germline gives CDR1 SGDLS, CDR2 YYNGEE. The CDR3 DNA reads TGTGCCAGCAGCGCCGACTTCTACGAGCAGTACTTC. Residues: CASSADFYEQYF.

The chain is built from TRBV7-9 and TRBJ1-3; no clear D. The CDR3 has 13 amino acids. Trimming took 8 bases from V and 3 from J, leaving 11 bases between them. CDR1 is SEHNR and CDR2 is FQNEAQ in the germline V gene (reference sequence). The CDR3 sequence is CASALGVGNTIYF. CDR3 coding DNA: TGTGCCAGCGCCCTTGGGGTTGGAAACACCATATATTTT. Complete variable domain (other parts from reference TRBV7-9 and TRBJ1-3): DTGVSQNPRHKITKRGQNVTFRCDPISEHNRLYWYRQTLGQGPEFLTYFQNEAQLEKSRLLSDRFSAERPKGSFSTLEIQRTEQGDSAMYLCASALGVGNTIYFGEGSWLTVV.

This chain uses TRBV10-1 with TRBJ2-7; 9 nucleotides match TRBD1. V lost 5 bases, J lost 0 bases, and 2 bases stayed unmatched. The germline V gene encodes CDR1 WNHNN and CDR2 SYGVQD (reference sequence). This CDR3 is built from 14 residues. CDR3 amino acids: CASSRDRVSYEQYF. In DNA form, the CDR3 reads TGCGCCAGCAGTCGGGACAGGGTCTCCTACGAGCAGTACTTC.

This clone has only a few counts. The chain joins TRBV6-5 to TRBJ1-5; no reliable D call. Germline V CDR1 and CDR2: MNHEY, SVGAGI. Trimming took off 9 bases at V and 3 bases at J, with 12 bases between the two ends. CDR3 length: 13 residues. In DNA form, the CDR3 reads TGTGCCAGTGCTAGTAGTCTCAATCAGCCCCAGCATTTT. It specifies CASASSLNQPQHF.

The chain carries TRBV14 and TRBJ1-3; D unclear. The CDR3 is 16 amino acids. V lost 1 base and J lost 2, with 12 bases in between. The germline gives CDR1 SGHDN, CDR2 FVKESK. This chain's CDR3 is CASSQGFGRTGNTIYF. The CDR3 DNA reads TGTGCCAGCAGCCAAGGGTTCGGTCGAACTGGAAACACCATATATTTT.

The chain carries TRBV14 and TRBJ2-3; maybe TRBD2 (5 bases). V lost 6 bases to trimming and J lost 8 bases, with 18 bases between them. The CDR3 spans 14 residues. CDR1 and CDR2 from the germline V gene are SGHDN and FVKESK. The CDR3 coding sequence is TGTGCCAGCAGTAGCCGGGCCGCTCGGGGTACGCAGTATTTT. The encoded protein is CASSSRAARGTQYF.

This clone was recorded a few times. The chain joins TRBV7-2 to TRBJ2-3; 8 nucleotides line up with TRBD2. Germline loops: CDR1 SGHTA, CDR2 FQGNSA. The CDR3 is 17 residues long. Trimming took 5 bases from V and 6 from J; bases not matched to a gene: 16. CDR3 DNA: TGTGCCAGCAGCCTGGAAGGGGGGACTAGGGTTAGGGATACGCAGTATTTT. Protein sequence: CASSLEGGTRVRDTQYF.

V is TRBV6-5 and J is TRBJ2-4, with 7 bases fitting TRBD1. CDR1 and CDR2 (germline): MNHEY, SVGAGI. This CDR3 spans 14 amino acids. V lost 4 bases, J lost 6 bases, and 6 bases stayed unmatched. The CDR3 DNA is TGTGCCAGCAGTTCGGGACAGCACTTAAACATTCAGTACTTC. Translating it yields CASSSGQHLNIQYF.

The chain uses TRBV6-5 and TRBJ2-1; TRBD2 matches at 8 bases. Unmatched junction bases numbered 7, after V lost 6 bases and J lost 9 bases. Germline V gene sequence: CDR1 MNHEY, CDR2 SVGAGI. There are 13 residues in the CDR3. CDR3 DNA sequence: TGTGCCAGCAGAAGGACTAGCTCCGGTGAGCAGTTCTTC. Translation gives CASRRTSSGEQFF.

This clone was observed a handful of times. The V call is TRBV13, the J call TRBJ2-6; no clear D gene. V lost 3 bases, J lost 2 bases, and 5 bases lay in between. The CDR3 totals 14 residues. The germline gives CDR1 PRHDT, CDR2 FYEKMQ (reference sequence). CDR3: CASSFSPGANVLTF. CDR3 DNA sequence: TGTGCCAGCAGCTTCAGCCCTGGGGCCAACGTCCTGACTTTC.

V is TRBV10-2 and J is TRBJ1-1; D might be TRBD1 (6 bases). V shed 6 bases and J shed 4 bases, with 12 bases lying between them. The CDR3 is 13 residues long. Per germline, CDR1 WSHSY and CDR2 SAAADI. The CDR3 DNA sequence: TGCGCCAGCAGGTCCGGGACATTCACTGAAGCTTTCTTT. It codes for CASRSGTFTEAFF.

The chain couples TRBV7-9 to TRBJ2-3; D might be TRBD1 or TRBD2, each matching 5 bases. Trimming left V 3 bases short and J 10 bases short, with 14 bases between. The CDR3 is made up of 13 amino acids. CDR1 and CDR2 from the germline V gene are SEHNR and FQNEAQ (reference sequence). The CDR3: CASSFGGSKAQYF. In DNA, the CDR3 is TGTGCCAGCAGCTTTGGGGGATCGAAGGCGCAGTATTTT.

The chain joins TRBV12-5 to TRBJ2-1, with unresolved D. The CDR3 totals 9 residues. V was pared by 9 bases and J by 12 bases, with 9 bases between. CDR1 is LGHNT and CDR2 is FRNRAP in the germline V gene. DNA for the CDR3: TGTGCTAGCCGCGTGGCGCAGTTCTTC. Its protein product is CASRVAQFF.

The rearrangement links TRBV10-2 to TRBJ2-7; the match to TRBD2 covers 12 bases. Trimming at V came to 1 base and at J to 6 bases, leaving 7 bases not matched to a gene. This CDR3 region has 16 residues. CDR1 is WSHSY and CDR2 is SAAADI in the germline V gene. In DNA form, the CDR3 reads TGCGCCAGCAGTGAGTATGCTAGCGGGAGGGGTTCCGAGCAGTACTTC. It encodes CASSEYASGRGSEQYF.

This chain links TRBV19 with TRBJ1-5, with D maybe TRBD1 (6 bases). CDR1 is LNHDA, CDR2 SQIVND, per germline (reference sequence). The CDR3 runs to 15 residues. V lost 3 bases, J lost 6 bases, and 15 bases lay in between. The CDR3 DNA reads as TGTGCCAGTAGTATGGGGGGCGAGAGGAGTCAGCCCCAGCATTTT. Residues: CASSMGGERSQPQHF.